This entry lists 17 T cell receptor beta chains sequenced from one sample in a study of CD8+ T cells in alopecia areata. RNA was isolated and reverse transcribed to cDNA, the sequencing template. Here immunoSEQ multiplex PCR was the method, and the copy in TCRdb shows in-frame clones only, minus some. Of 150,000 to 200,000 clones in the sample, roughly 58% were seen once. Treatment meaning: oral pan-JAK inhibitor, 5-10 mg twice daily. The source was CD4+ T cells sorted from blood, collected between weeks 55 and 65, from a patient treated with tofacitinib. These receptors were obtained from a human donor with alopecia areata.

This clone was observed many times. V usage is TRBV7-9 and J usage is TRBJ1-1; D call uncertain. The CDR3 has 15 residues. Germline values: CDR1 SEHNR, CDR2 FQNEAQ (reference sequence). The V gene lost 5 bases and the J gene lost 0 bases, with 13 bases spanning the gap. CDR3 nucleotides: TGTGCCAGCAGCGTTGACCAATCTTTGAACACTGAAGCTTTCTTT. Translated, it gives CASSVDQSLNTEAFF.

The V and J genes are TRBV6-1 and TRBJ2-1, with D tentatively TRBD2 (5 bases). This CDR3 is built from 15 residues. The germline gives CDR1 MNHNS, CDR2 SASEGT. The DNA of the CDR3 is TGTGTCGCCCATTCTGCTAGCCACCCCTACAATGAGCAGTTCTTC. Residues: CVAHSASHPYNEQFF.

As concerns this clone: Other DNA sequences in this specimen translate into the identical CDR3. The chain is built from TRBV29-1 and TRBJ2-7; weak D call: TRBD1 (5 bases). CDR3 size: 13 residues. Germline CDR1 is SQVTM and CDR2 is ANQGSEA. V lost 1 base and J lost 1, with 8 bases in between. For the CDR3, the DNA is TGCAGCGTTGAAGTCCAGGGATCCTACGAGCAGTACTTC. It codes for CSVEVQGSYEQYF.

CDR3 bases: TGTGCCAGCTCACTGAACCAGGGTGCTACCTACGAGCAGTACTTC. It is translated as CASSLNQGATYEQYF. The V and J genes are TRBV18 and TRBJ2-7, with a possible D match to TRBD1 (5 bases). Germline values: CDR1 KGHSH, CDR2 LQKENI. The CDR3 runs to 15 residues. The V end was cut by 4 bases, the J end by 2 bases, with 15 bases between.

The chain is built from TRBV11-2 and TRBJ1-5, with 8 positions matching TRBD1. Germline values: CDR1 SGHAT, CDR2 FQNNGV. V gave up 4 bases and J gave up 7 bases; unmatched junction bases: 6. The CDR3 is made up of 14 amino acids. The CDR3 region has the DNA TGTGCCAGCAGCTCTGGACAGGGTCGGCAGCCCCAGCATTTT. This translates into CASSSGQGRQPQHF.

The chain links TRBV5-1 to TRBJ2-7; D not resolved. The CDR3 totals 13 residues. Germline values: CDR1 SGHRS, CDR2 YFSETQ. Trimming removed 4 bases from V and 1 base from J, with 9 bases in between. CDR3 protein: CASSADGSYEQYF. As DNA, the CDR3 is TGCGCCAGCAGCGCGGACGGATCCTACGAGCAGTACTTC.

The rearrangement links TRBV7-9 to TRBJ1-5; no reliable D call. The CDR3 totals 13 residues. Germline V gene data show CDR1 as SEHNR and CDR2 as FQNEAQ (reference sequence). V was trimmed by 4 bases and J by 0 bases, leaving 4 bases between them. The CDR3 reads CASSSNSNQPQHF. For the CDR3, the DNA is TGTGCCAGCAGCTCCAATAGCAATCAGCCCCAGCATTTT.

The chain couples TRBV2 to TRBJ1-6; D is possibly TRBD1 (6 bases). With 4 bases removed from V and 2 bases from J, the gap between germline ends came to 12 bases. The CDR3 contains 16 residues. Germline V lookup: CDR1 SNHLY, CDR2 FYNNEI. CDR3 amino acids: CASSAGGSAYNSPLHF. DNA of the CDR3: TGTGCCAGCAGTGCGGGGGGCAGCGCCTATAATTCACCCCTCCACTTT.

The sample holds one count of this clone. This chain uses TRBV30 with TRBJ1-3; no reliable D call. Germline values: CDR1 GTSNPN, CDR2 SVGIG (reference sequence). The CDR3 is 16 amino acids. The V and J ends lost 0 bases and 4 bases respectively, with 16 bases between them. The CDR3 loop is CAWSVRGDRVGNTIYF. In DNA form, the CDR3 reads TGTGCCTGGAGTGTACGAGGAGACCGGGTGGGAAACACCATATATTTT.

The genes are TRBV19 and TRBJ2-7; TRBD1 matches at 8 bases. Germline loops: CDR1 LNHDA, CDR2 SQIVND (reference sequence). Losses at the gene ends were 1 base for V and 0 bases for J; bases not matched to a gene: 11. This CDR3 is built from 18 residues. CDR3 sequence reads: CASSIVYRTGPHSYEQYF. The CDR3 DNA is TGTGCCAGTAGTATAGTTTATCGGACAGGGCCGCACTCCTACGAGCAGTACTTC.

The V call is TRBV20-1, the J call TRBJ2-7; D could derive from TRBD1 or TRBD2 (6 bases each). V dropped 5 bases and J dropped 4 bases, with 9 bases sitting between them. Germline V gives CDR1 DFQATT, CDR2 SNEGSKA (reference sequence). The CDR3 runs 11 residues. Here the CDR3 reads CSAGGLYEQYF. As DNA, the CDR3 is TGCAGTGCTGGGGGGCTATACGAGCAGTACTTC.

This clone has just one count. The rearrangement joins TRBV2 to TRBJ2-4; possible D gene TRBD1, 6 bases. V was shortened by 6 bases and J by 0 bases, with 15 bases between the two germline ends. The CDR3 has 16 residues. Looked up from germline, CDR1 is SNHLY and CDR2 is FYNNEI. Written as DNA, the CDR3 is TGTGCCAGCAGACGGGACACTAACTTAGCCAAAAACATTCAGTACTTC. It is translated as CASRRDTNLAKNIQYF.

The rearrangement joins TRBV4-1 to TRBJ1-2; the match to TRBD1 covers 9 bases. The V gene end was trimmed by 3 bases and the J gene end by 4 bases; junction bases not matched to a gene: 9. Germline CDR1 is MGHRA and CDR2 is YSYEKL. CDR3 length: 16 amino acids. The DNA of the CDR3 is TGCGCCAGCAGCCAGGCTCCGGGACAGGGTTTCTATGGCTACACCTTC. It yields the protein CASSQAPGQGFYGYTF.

The gene calls are TRBV5-1 and TRBJ2-3, with D uncertain. Germline V CDR1 and CDR2: SGHRS, YFSETQ. Trimming shortened V by 5 bases and J by 4 bases, and 8 bases separated the two germline ends. The CDR3 consists of 12 residues. The CDR3 DNA reads TGCGCCAGCAGGTGGGAATCAGATACGCAGTATTTT. Residues: CASRWESDTQYF.

This sequence joins TRBV6-5 and TRBJ2-7; 10 bases are shared with TRBD1. Germline-derived CDR1 and CDR2 are MNHEY and SVGAGI. The CDR3 contains 15 residues. With V trimmed by 6 bases and J by 4 bases, 9 bases remained unmatched. CDR3 residues: CASSWEPDRGYEQYF. CDR3 bases: TGTGCCAGCAGCTGGGAACCGGACAGGGGGTACGAGCAGTACTTC.

This sequence joins TRBV30 and TRBJ1-4; a possible D gene is TRBD1 (5 bases). With 2 bases removed from V and 8 bases from J, the gap between germline ends came to 21 bases. This CDR3 is 16 amino acids long. Germline assignment: CDR1 GTSNPN and CDR2 SVGIG (reference sequence). The CDR3 DNA is TGTGCCTGGAGTATGGGATCCGGGATCCGGGACGAAAAACTGTTTTTT. This gives the protein CAWSMGSGIRDEKLFF.

The rearrangement uses TRBV5-6 and TRBJ1-2; D is ambiguous. The V end was cut by 6 bases, the J end by 7 bases, with 16 bases between. The CDR3 covers 13 residues. Germline CDR1 and CDR2: SGHDT and YYEEEE. This CDR3 is CASTSGGVSGYTF. The CDR3 region has the DNA TGTGCCAGCACCTCGGGCGGAGTTAGTGGCTACACCTTC.